The T cell receptor beta chain under discussion was sequenced for a study of T-cell reconstitution after alpha-beta-depleted transplantation in children. It was with unique molecular identifiers that the TCRbeta library was prepared. TCRdb fed the PCR reads into MiXCR, producing one record per CDR3 protein. This table has about 200,000 distinct CDR3 sequences, 14% to 15% appearing once. Many counts were recorded for this clonotype. V lost 9 bases to trimming and J lost 9 bases; unmatched junction nucleotides: 12. Germline V gene lookup returns CDR1 MNHEY and CDR2 SMNVEV (reference sequence). This CDR3 is 13 amino acids long.

The J gene is TRBJ2-5, the V gene TRBV27; 8 bases are shared with TRBD2. The sequence was collected from a human donor who donated a stem cell graft to a child with acute lymphoblastic leukemia. The material sequenced was PBMCs from the stem cell graft donor, taken from the stem cell graft. The CDR3 sequence is CASSPGLVGAQYF. CDR3 in DNA: TGTGCCAGTTCCCCGGGACTAGTCGGGGCCCAGTACTTC.